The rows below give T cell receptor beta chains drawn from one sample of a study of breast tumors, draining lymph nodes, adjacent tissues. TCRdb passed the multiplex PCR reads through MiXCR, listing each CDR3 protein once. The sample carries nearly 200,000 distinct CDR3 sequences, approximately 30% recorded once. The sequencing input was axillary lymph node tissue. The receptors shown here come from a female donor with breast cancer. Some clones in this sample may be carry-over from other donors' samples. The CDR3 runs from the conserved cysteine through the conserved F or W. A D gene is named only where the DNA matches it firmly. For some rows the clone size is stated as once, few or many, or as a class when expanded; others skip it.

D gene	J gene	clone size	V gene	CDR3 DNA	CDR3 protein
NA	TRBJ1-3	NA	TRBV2	TGTGCCAGCAGCCTAGCGGGAGCGAACAATGAGCAGGAATACACCATATATTTT	CASSLAGANNEQEYTIYF
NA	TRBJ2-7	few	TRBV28	TGTGCCAGCAGTTTACTTAGGGCTTACGAGCAGTACTTC	CASSLLRAYEQYF
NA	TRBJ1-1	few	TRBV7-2	TGTGCCAGCAGCTCAGAAACAGGGACTGAAGCTTTCTTT	CASSSETGTEAFF
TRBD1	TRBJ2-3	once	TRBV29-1	TGCAGCTTGGGCGGGACAGGGGGAGCAACGCAGTATTTT	CSLGGTGGATQYF
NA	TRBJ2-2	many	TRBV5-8	TGTGCCAGCAGCCCAGGACACTCGCAAGGGGAGCTGTTTTTT	CASSPGHSQGELFF
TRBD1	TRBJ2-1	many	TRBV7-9	TGTGCCAGCAGCTTAGGGACAGGGACGTACAATGAGCAGTTCTTC	CASSLGTGTYNEQFF
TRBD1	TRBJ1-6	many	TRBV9	TGTGCCAGCGGTCGGGACAGTTCGCTCGTTTCACCCCTCCACTTT	CASGRDSSLVSPLHF
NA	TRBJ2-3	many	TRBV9	TGTGCCAGCAACCCACTAGGGGGGACAGATACGCAGTATTTT	CASNPLGGTDTQYF
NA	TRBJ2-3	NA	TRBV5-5	NA	CASSFYICSASQTGMDTQYF
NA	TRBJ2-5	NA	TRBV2	TGTGCCAGCAGTTCCCCCGGAGACTGGCCGGAGACCCAGTACTTC	CASSSPGDWPETQYF
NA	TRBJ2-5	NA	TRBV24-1	TGTGCCACCAGTGATGCTAGTGAAAGAGAGACCCAGTACTTC	CATSDASERETQYF
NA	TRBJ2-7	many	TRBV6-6	TGTGCCAGCAGTTACTCGGACGCGGCAGGGCAGTACTTC	CASSYSDAAGQYF
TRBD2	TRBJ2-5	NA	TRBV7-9	TGTGCTAGCGGCCTAGCGGGGGGACCAAGGGAGACCCAGCACTTC	CASGLAGGPRETQHF
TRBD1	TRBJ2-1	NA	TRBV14	TGTGCCAGCAGCGCGACCGGGACAGAGACTGTAAAGCAGTTCTTC	CASSATGTETVKQFF
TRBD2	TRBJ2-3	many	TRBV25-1	TGTGCCAGCAGTGAAGCGGGGACTAGCGGGAGGTCACGGTATTTT	CASSEAGTSGRSRYF
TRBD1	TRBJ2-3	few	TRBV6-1	TGTGCCAGCAGCCACCTACAGGGGACAGATACGCAGTATTTT	CASSHLQGTDTQYF
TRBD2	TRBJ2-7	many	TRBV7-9	TGTGCCAGCAGCCGTGGGTTTAGCGGGAGGGCCCTGGTCCCCTACGAGCAGTACTTC	CASSRGFSGRALVPYEQYF
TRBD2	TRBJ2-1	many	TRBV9	TGTGCCAGCAGCGAACTTCTAGCGGGGGGATACAATGAGCAGTTCTTC	CASSELLAGGYNEQFF
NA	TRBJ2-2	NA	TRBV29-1	TGCAGCGTAGAGACCGGACCTAACACCGGGGAGCTGTTTTTT	CSVETGPNTGELFF
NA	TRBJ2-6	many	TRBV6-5	TGTGCCAGCAATCGACTCAGCGGGGCCAACGTCCTGACTTTC	CASNRLSGANVLTF
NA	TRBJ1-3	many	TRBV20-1	TGCAGTGCTAGAGGACGGTACTCTGGAAACACCATATATTTT	CSARGRYSGNTIYF
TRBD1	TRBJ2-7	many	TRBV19	TGTGCCAGTAGTGCTGGACAGGGCTACGAGCAGTACTTC	CASSAGQGYEQYF
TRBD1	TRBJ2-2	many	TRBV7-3	TGTGCCAGCAGCTCCGGGACAGGGGGAGGAGGGGAGCTGTTTTTT	CASSSGTGGGGELFF
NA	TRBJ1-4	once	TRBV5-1	TGCGCCAGCAGCTTGGGGGGGGCTGGGGATGAAAAACTGTTTTTT	CASSLGGAGDEKLFF
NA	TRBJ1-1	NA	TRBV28	TGTGCCAGCAGTTTTACCCAGGGGAACACTGAAGCTTTCTTT	CASSFTQGNTEAFF
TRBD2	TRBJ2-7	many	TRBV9	TGTGCCAGCAGTTCAGGACTAGCGGGGGGAGGCTCCTACGAGCAGTACTTC	CASSSGLAGGGSYEQYF
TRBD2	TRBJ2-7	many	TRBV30	TGTGCCTGGAGTGAAACTAGCGCCCACGAGCAGTACTTC	CAWSETSAHEQYF
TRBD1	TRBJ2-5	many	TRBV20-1	TGCAGTGCTAGAGGGGACAGGGCTGTACAGACCCAGTACTTC	CSARGDRAVQTQYF
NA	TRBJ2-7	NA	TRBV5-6	TGTGCCAGCAGCCCTTCGACGGGGTACGACCAGTACTTC	CASSPSTGYDQYF
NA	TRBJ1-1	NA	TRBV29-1	TGCAGCGCTGAGGCAGGGAGGAGAATTGAAGCTTTCTTT	CSAEAGRRIEAFF
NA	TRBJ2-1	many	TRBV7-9	TGTGCCAGCAGCTTATACAGGGAGGTGGATGAGCAGTTCTTC	CASSLYREVDEQFF
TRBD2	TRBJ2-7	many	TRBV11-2	TGTGCCAGCAGCTTTAGCGGGAGGGCCGACGAGCAGTACTTC	CASSFSGRADEQYF